Shown below are 23 T cell receptor beta chains from a single sample sequenced in a study of blood T cell repertoires in COVID-19. Method: immunoSEQ multiplex PCR; TCRdb's copy keeps in-frame clones and lacks some. Found here are around 310,000 clones, nearly 90% of them singletons; the top ten hold around 0.98%. The sample comprised peripheral blood. These TCRs come from a woman between 40 and 55 years old with COVID-19, enrolled during active disease.

The chain joins TRBV11-3 to TRBJ2-2, with D hard to call. V shed 4 bases and J shed 4 bases, with 4 bases lying between them. From germline, CDR1 is SGHNT and CDR2 YENEEA. The length of the CDR3 is 12 residues. The CDR3: CASSSITGELFF. The CDR3 nucleotides are TGTGCCAGCAGCTCTATCACCGGGGAGCTGTTTTTT.

The chain couples TRBV9 to TRBJ2-2, with a weak D call TRBD1 (5 bases). The CDR3 consists of 14 residues. Trimming took off 5 bases at V and 5 bases at J, with 13 bases between the two ends. Per the germline V gene, CDR1 is SGDLS and CDR2 is YYNGEE. CDR3 protein: CASRASRVTGELFF. As DNA, the CDR3 is TGTGCCAGCAGAGCTTCCAGGGTGACCGGGGAGCTGTTTTTT.

The chain employs TRBV14 and TRBJ2-2; no firm D call. The CDR3 is made up of 14 amino acids. Germline assignment: CDR1 SGHDN and CDR2 FVKESK. V was cut by 1 base and J by 6 bases, with 9 bases left in between. The CDR3 nucleotides are TGTGCCAGCAGCCAAGCGGCTAGAGCCGGGGAGCTGTTTTTT. It specifies CASSQAARAGELFF.

This chain links TRBV6-5 with TRBJ1-5; D is perhaps TRBD1 (5 bases). Trimming cost V 7 bases and J 0 bases, with 10 bases left between them. The CDR3 totals 14 residues. Germline V CDR1 and CDR2: MNHEY, SVGAGI. CDR3 protein: CASKGGGSNQPQHF. In DNA form, the CDR3 reads TGTGCCAGCAAAGGCGGGGGTAGCAATCAGCCCCAGCATTTT.

This sequence joins TRBV19 and TRBJ2-7; maybe TRBD1 (5 bases). Per the germline V gene, CDR1 is LNHDA and CDR2 is SQIVND (reference sequence). Trimming took 5 bases from V and 7 from J, leaving 15 bases between them. This CDR3 comprises 13 residues. Written as DNA, the CDR3 is TGTGCCAGTAGTCAATTCCAGGGTGGGGAGCAGTACTTC. Translating it yields CASSQFQGGEQYF.

The CDR3 loop is CASSSLIPRTLRREQFF. The CDR3 bases are TGTGCCAGCTCATCCCTGATACCGAGGACACTTAGACGGGAGCAGTTCTTC. This chain links TRBV28 with TRBJ2-1, with D perhaps matching TRBD1 (5 bases). This CDR3 contains 17 residues. Looked up from germline, CDR1 is MDHEN and CDR2 is SYDVKM. V gave up 8 bases and J gave up 10 bases, with 30 bases separating them.

The J gene is TRBJ1-4, the V gene TRBV7-9, with D possibly TRBD1 on 5 matching bases. V was trimmed by 2 bases and J by 10 bases, leaving 8 bases between them. Germline V CDR1 and CDR2: SEHNR, FQNEAQ (reference sequence). This CDR3 comprises 12 residues. Here the CDR3 DNA reads TGTGCCAGCAGCTTATTAACAGGAAAACTGTTTTTT. Amino acid sequence: CASSLLTGKLFF.

The V call is TRBV9, the J call TRBJ1-1; D unresolved. Per germline, CDR1 SGDLS and CDR2 YYNGEE. Between the trimmed V and J ends, which lost 0 bases and 1 base, there was a span of 7 bases. This CDR3 has 14 residues. CDR3 protein: CASSVGGRNTEAFF. DNA of the CDR3: TGTGCCAGCAGCGTAGGCGGGAGGAACACTGAAGCTTTCTTT. Filled out from reference TRBV9 and TRBJ1-1, the complete variable domain reads DSGVTQTPKHLITATGQRVTLRCSPRSGDLSVYWYQQSLDQGLQFLIQYYNGEERAKGNILERFSAQQFPDLHSELNLSSLELGDSALYFCASSVGGRNTEAFFGQGTRLTVV.

This chain links TRBV7-9 with TRBJ2-2; 7 bases agree with TRBD2. This CDR3 region has 18 residues. CDR1 SEHNR and CDR2 FQNEAQ come from the germline V gene (reference sequence). The junction had 11 bases not matched to a gene; V was cut back by 1 base and J by 3 bases. The CDR3 protein is CASSLGSRGGRYTGELFF. CDR3 sequence (DNA): TGTGCCAGCAGCTTAGGTTCTAGGGGCGGGAGATACACCGGGGAGCTGTTTTTT.

The chain joins TRBV27 to TRBJ2-4; unclear D gene. Trimming removed 4 bases from V and 0 bases from J, with 7 bases in between. This CDR3 region has 14 residues. The V gene's germline CDR1 is MNHEY and CDR2 SMNVEV (reference sequence). CDR3: CASSSTGAKNIQYF. CDR3 coding DNA: TGTGCCAGCAGTTCTACGGGAGCCAAAAACATTCAGTACTTC.

CDR3 amino acids: CASSLEQGNQETQYF. CDR3 coding DNA: TGCGCCAGCAGCTTGGAACAGGGGAATCAAGAGACCCAGTACTTC. The J gene is TRBJ2-5, the V gene TRBV5-1, with 7 bases fitting TRBD1. Germline loops: CDR1 SGHRS, CDR2 YFSETQ. Unmatched junction bases numbered 4, after V lost 0 bases and J lost 2 bases. CDR3 length equals 15 residues.

CDR3 in DNA: TGTGCCAGCAGTAGGGGTAGCGGCGGCTACACCTTC. Its translation: CASSRGSGGYTF. The J gene is TRBJ1-2, the V gene TRBV12-3 or TRBV12-4, with a possible D match to TRBD1 (5 bases). V gave up 5 bases and J gave up 8 bases, with 12 bases separating them. The CDR3 runs 12 residues.

The rearrangement links TRBV4-2 to TRBJ2-7, with 8 bases lining up with TRBD1. The CDR3 is 16 amino acids. In germline, CDR1 is LGHNA, CDR2 YNFKEQ. The J segment lost 2 bases and the V segment lost 5 bases, leaving 11 bases of the junction unmatched. The CDR3 spells CASSSLGAGGTYEQYF. CDR3 sequence (DNA): TGTGCCAGCAGCTCTTTAGGAGCAGGGGGCACCTACGAGCAGTACTTC.

CDR3 region: CASSIEAYSNQPQHF. CDR3 bases: TGTGCCAGTAGTATTGAAGCCTATAGCAATCAGCCCCAGCATTTT. The chain links TRBV19 to TRBJ1-5; no reliable D call. CDR1 is LNHDA and CDR2 is SQIVND in the germline V gene (reference sequence). The CDR3 loop spans 15 amino acids. Trimming cost V 3 bases and J 0 bases, with 9 bases left between them.

This sequence joins TRBV19 and TRBJ1-1, with TRBD1 as a possible D gene (5 bases). The CDR3 runs to 12 residues. The germline V and J ends were trimmed by 7 bases and 4 bases, with 10 bases remaining between them. Looked up from germline, CDR1 is LNHDA and CDR2 is SQIVND (reference sequence). Here the CDR3 reads CASTGWFTEAFF. CDR3 nucleotide sequence: TGTGCCAGTACAGGGTGGTTCACTGAAGCTTTCTTT. The variable domain in full, completed from reference TRBV19 and TRBJ1-1, reads DGGITQSPKYLFRKEGQNVTLSCEQNLNHDAMYWYRQDPGQGLRLIYYSQIVNDFQKGDIAEGYSVSREKKESFPLTVTSAQKNPTAFYLCASTGWFTEAFFGQGTRLTVV.

The chain combines TRBV28 with TRBJ1-6; D unresolved. The ends were cut back, 5 bases at V and 10 bases at J, with 12 bases in the middle. The CDR3 runs 13 residues. Germline CDR1 reads MDHEN; CDR2 reads SYDVKM. CDR3 DNA sequence: TGTGCCAGCAGTCCAAGATCAGGCTCACCCCTCCACTTT. Its protein product is CASSPRSGSPLHF. The entire variable domain, with the rest obtained from reference TRBV28 and TRBJ1-6, is as follows: DVKVTQSSRYLVKRTGEKVFLECVQDMDHENMFWYRQDPGLGLRLIYFSYDVKMKEKGDIPEGYSVSREKKERFSLILESASTNQTSMYLCASSPRSGSPLHFGNGTRLTVT.

This chain joins TRBV9 and TRBJ1-2; 9 bases align to TRBD1. The CDR3 runs 15 residues. V trimming: 3 bases; J trimming: 4 bases; junction bases outside the gene matches: 7. The germline V gene has CDR1 SGDLS and CDR2 YYNGEE. The CDR3 here is CASSAQGASSYGYTF. The CDR3 nucleotides read TGTGCCAGCAGCGCACAGGGGGCTAGTAGCTATGGCTACACCTTC.

The rearrangement uses TRBV12-3 or TRBV12-4 and TRBJ1-1; TRBD1 is a possible D gene (6 bases). Trimming removed 2 bases at V and 10 bases at J, with 11 bases between. The CDR3 is made up of 12 amino acids. The CDR3, as DNA: TGTGCCAGCAGTTTAAGGGCAGGGGTAGCTTTCTTT. Protein product: CASSLRAGVAFF.

The chain recombines TRBV2 with TRBJ2-1; TRBD2 aligns across 7 bases. The CDR3 loop spans 14 amino acids. Per the germline V gene, CDR1 is SNHLY and CDR2 is FYNNEI. The J segment lost 0 bases and the V segment lost 5 bases, leaving 1 base of the junction unmatched. The CDR3 DNA follows: TGTGCCAGCAGTTGGACTAGCTCCTACAATGAGCAGTTCTTC. Protein: CASSWTSSYNEQFF.

This chain links TRBV7-8 with TRBJ2-2, with 10 positions matching TRBD2. V lost 0 bases and J lost 6; bases outside the gene matches: 1. Germline V gene sequence: CDR1 SGHVS, CDR2 FQNEAQ. The length of the CDR3 is 15 residues. The CDR3 loop reads CASSLATSGPGELFF. CDR3 in DNA: TGTGCCAGCAGCTTAGCGACTAGCGGGCCCGGGGAGCTGTTTTTT.

The chain employs TRBV18 and TRBJ1-2, with 10 bases identical to TRBD1. V shed 3 bases, J shed 5 bases, and the junction held 9 bases outside the gene matches. Per the germline V gene, CDR1 is KGHSH and CDR2 is LQKENI. CDR3 length: 16 residues. For the CDR3, the DNA is TGTGCCAGCTCACCTAACACCGGGACAGGGGCTTATGGCTACACCTTC. Amino acid sequence: CASSPNTGTGAYGYTF.

This clone was counted once. The V and J genes are TRBV19 and TRBJ1-4; 8 bases match TRBD1. CDR1 and CDR2 (germline): LNHDA, SQIVND (reference sequence). Trimming at V came to 8 bases and at J to 0 bases, leaving 5 bases not matched to a gene. This CDR3 has 15 amino acids. CDR3 bases: TGTGCCAGTCAGGGGGCGGAAGCAACTAATGAAAAACTGTTTTTT. It encodes CASQGAEATNEKLFF.

V is TRBV27 and J is TRBJ2-7, with D perhaps matching TRBD1 (6 bases). Germline V CDR1 and CDR2: MNHEY, SMNVEV (reference sequence). The CDR3 covers 15 residues. V lost 5 bases to trimming and J lost 4 bases, with 18 bases between them. The CDR3 spells CASSGRQDPLYEQYF. The CDR3 DNA reads as TGTGCCAGCAGTGGTCGACAGGACCCCTTATACGAGCAGTACTTC.